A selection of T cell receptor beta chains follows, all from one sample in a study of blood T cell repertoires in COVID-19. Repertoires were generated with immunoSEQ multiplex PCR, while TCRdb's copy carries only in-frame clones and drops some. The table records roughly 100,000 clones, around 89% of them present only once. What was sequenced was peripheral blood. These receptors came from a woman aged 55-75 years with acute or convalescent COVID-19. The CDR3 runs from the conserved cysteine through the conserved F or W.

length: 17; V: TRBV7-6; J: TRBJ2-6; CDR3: CASSLRPQGAGANVLTF
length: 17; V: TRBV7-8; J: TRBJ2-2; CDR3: CASSSFPGQKNTGELFF
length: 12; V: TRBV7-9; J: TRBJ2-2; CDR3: CASSLLTGELFF
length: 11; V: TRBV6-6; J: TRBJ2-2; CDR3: CASWSAGELFF
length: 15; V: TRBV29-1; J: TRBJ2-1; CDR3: CSVDGLAGNYNEQFF
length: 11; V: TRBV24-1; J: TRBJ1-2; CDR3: CATSGDISYTF
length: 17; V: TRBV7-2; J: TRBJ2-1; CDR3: CASSSEPAAVPRGEQFF
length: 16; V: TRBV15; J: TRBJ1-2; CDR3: CATRDRALVGNYGYTF
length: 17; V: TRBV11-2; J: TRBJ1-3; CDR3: CASSLGRRGQAGNTIYF
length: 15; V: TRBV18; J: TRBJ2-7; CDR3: CASSPQPSTSYEQYF
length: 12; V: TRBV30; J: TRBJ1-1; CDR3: CAWSRGTVEAFF
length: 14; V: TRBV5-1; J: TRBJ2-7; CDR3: CASSVKGQGYEQYF
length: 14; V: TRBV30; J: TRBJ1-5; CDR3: CAWSGGGRGGAQHF
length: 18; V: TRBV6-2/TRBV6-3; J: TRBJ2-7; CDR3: CASSYPDSERDYSYEQYF
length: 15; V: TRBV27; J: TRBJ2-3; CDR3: CASSFGSASTDTQYF
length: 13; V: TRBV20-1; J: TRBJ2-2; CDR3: CSASRADTGELFF
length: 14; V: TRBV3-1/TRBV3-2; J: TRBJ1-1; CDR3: CASSLGQGGTEAFF
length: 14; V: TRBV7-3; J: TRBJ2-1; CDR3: CASSPGAGGFEQFF
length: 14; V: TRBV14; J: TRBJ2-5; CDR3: CASSQITARGTQYF
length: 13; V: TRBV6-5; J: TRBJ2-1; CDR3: CASRMITSNEQFF
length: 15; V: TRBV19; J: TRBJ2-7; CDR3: CASSTLDSQSYEQYF
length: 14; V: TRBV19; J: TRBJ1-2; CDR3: CASSIGGPTYGYTF
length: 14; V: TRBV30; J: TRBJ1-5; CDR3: CAWSGQGAREPQHF
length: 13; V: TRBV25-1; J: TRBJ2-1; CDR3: CASGGVGPGEQFF
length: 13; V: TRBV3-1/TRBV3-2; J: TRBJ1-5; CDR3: CASRGGTNQPQHF
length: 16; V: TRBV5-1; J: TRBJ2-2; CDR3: CASSSSPGRDTGELFF